This TCR beta chain came from a study of CD8+ T cells in alopecia areata. Treatment: oral pan-JAK inhibitor, 5-10 mg twice daily. The authors extracted RNA and reverse transcribed it into cDNA as the sequencing template. TCRdb's table, derived via immunoSEQ multiplex PCR, lists solely in-frame clones and lacks some. The data hold some 180,000 clones, with approximately 55% observed a single time. The germline gives CDR1 SSHAT, CDR2 FNYEAQ (reference sequence). This CDR3 is built from 14 residues. Trimming at V came to 4 bases and at J to 4 bases, leaving 5 bases not matched to a gene. This clonotype was sampled from a human donor with alopecia areata. Material: CD8+ T cells sorted from blood, obtained at week 24, from a patient treated with tofacitinib. V gene TRBV7-7 combines with J gene TRBJ2-5; 8 bases line up with TRBD1. The CDR3 bases are TGTGCCAGCAGCTCAGGACAGGGAGGAGAGACCCAGTACTTC. Its protein product is CASSSGQGGETQYF.